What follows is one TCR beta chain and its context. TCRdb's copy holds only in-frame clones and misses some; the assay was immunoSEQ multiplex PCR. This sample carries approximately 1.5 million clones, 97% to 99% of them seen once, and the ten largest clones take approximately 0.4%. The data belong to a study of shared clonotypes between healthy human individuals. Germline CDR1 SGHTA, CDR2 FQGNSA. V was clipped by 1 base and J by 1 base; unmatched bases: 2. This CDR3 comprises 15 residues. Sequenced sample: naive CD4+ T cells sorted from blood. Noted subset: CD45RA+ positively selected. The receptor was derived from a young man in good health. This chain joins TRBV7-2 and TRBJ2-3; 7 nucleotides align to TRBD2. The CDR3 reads CASSLVLAGTDTQYF. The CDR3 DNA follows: TGTGCCAGCAGCTTAGTTCTAGCGGGCACAGATACGCAGTATTTT.